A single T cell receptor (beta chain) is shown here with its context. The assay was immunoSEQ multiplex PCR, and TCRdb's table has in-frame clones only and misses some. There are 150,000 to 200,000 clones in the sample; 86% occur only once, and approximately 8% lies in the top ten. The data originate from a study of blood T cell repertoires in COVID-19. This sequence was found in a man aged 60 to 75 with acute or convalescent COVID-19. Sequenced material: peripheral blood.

CDR3: CASSPRASGYGYTF. The CDR3 coding sequence is TGTGCCAGCAGCCCCAGGGCGTCGGGCTATGGCTACACCTTC. The chain employs TRBV9 and TRBJ1-2, with TRBD1 as a possible D gene (5 bases). This CDR3 has 14 residues. In germline, CDR1 is SGDLS, CDR2 YYNGEE. Trimming stripped 4 bases from V and 4 bases from J, with 14 bases between.